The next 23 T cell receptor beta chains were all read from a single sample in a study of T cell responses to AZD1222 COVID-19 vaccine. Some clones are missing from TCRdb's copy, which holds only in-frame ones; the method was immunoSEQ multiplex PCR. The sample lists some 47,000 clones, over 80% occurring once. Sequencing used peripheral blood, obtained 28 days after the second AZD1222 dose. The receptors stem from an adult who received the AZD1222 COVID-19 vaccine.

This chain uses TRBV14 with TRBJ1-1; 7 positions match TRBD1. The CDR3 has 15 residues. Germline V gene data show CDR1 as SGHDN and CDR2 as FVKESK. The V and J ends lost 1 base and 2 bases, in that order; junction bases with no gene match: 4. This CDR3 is CASSQVNRGNTEAFF. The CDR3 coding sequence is TGTGCCAGCAGCCAAGTCAACAGGGGCAACACTGAAGCTTTCTTT.

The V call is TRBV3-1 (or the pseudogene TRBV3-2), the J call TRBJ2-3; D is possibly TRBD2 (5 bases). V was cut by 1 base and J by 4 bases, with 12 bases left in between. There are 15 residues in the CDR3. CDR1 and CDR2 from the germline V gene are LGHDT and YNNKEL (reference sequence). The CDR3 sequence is CASSQGPGKADTQYF. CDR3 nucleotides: TGTGCCAGCAGCCAAGGCCCCGGGAAGGCAGATACGCAGTATTTT.

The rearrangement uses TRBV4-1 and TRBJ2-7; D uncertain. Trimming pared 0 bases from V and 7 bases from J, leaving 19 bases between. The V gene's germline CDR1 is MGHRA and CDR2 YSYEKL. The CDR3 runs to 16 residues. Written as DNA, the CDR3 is TGCGCCAGCAGCCAAGAACTCCGGCAGAAGCTTGGAGAGCAGTACTTC. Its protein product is CASSQELRQKLGEQYF.

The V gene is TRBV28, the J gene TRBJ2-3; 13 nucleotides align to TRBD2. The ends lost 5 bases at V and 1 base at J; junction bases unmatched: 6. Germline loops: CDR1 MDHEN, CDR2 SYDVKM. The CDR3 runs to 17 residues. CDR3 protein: CASSRLAGGRGTDTQYF. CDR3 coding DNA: TGTGCCAGCAGTCGACTAGCGGGAGGAAGGGGCACAGATACGCAGTATTTT.

The CDR3 loop is CASSQDRYYGYTF. The CDR3 DNA is TGCGCCAGCAGCCAGGACAGATACTATGGCTACACCTTC. The chain recombines TRBV4-1 with TRBJ1-2; the D gene is possibly TRBD1 (6 bases). Trimming stripped 3 bases from V and 3 bases from J, with 8 bases between. This CDR3 contains 13 residues. Germline V gene sequence: CDR1 MGHRA, CDR2 YSYEKL.

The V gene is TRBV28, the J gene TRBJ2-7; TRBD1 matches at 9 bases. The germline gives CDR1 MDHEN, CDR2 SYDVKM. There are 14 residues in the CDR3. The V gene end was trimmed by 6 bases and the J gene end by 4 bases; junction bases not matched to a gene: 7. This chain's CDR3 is CASRPPGQGYEQYF. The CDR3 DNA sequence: TGTGCCAGCAGGCCACCGGGACAGGGTTACGAGCAGTACTTC.

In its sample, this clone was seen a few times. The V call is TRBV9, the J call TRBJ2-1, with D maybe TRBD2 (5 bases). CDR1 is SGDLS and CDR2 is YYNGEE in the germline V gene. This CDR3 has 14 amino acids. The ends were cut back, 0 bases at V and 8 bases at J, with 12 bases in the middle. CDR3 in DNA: TGTGCCAGCAGCGTAGGTCTAGCCGTCTATGAGCAGTTCTTC. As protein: CASSVGLAVYEQFF.

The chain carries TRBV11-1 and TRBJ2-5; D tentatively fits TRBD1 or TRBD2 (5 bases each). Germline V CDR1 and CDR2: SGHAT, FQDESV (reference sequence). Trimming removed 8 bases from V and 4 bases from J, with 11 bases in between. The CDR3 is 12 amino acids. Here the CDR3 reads CASRRAGETQYF. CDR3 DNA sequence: TGTGCCAGCCGCAGGGCGGGAGAGACCCAGTACTTC.

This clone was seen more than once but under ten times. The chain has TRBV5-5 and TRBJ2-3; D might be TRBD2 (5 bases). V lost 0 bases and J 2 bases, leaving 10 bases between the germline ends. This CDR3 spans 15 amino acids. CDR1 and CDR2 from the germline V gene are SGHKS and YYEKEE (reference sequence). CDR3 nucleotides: TGTGCCAGCAGCTTGGGACTAACCTACACAGATACGCAGTATTTT. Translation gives CASSLGLTYTDTQYF.

CDR3 region: CASRDSLNGYTF. As DNA, the CDR3 is TGTGCCAGCCGGGACAGTTTGAATGGCTACACCTTC. This sequence joins TRBV6-5 and TRBJ1-2; TRBD1 agrees at 7 bases. With V trimmed by 8 bases and J by 6 bases, 6 bases remained unmatched. CDR1 MNHEY and CDR2 SVGAGI come from the germline V gene. This CDR3 is built from 12 residues.

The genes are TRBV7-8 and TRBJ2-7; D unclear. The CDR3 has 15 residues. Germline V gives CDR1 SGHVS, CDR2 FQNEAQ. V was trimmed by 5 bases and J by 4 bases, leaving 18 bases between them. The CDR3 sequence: CASSPRHIGEYEQYF. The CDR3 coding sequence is TGTGCCAGCAGCCCCCGTCACATAGGTGAATACGAGCAGTACTTC.

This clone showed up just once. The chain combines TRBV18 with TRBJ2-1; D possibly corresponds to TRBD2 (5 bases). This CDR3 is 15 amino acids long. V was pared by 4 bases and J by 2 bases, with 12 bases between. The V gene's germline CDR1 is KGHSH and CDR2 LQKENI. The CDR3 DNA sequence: TGTGCCAGCTCACGGAGGACGGGGACCTACAATGAGCAGTTCTTC. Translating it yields CASSRRTGTYNEQFF.

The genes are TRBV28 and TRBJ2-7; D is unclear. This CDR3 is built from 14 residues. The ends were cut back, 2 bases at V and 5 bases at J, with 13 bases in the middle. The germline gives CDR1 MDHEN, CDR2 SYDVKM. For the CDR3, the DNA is TGTGCCAGCAGTTTAAGGCGGCTCGGACACGAGCAGTACTTC. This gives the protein CASSLRRLGHEQYF. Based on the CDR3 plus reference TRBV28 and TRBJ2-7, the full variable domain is DVKVTQSSRYLVKRTGEKVFLECVQDMDHENMFWYRQDPGLGLRLIYFSYDVKMKEKGDIPEGYSVSREKKERFSLILESASTNQTSMYLCASSLRRLGHEQYFGPGTRLTVT.

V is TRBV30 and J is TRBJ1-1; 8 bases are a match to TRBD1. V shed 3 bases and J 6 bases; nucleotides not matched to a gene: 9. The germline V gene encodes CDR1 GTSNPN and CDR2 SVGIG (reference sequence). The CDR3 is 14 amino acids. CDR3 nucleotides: TGTGCCTGGAGCGAACTCGGACAGGGCCCTGAAGCTTTCTTT. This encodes CAWSELGQGPEAFF.

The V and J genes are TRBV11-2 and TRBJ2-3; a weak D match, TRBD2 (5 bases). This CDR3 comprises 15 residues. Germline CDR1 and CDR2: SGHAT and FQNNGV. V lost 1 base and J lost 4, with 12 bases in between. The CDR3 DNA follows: TGTGCCAGCAGCTTAGGGGAACGGCGGGCAGATACGCAGTATTTT. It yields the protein CASSLGERRADTQYF. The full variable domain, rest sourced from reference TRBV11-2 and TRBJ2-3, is EAGVAQSPRYKIIEKRQSVAFWCNPISGHATLYWYQQILGQGPKLLIQFQNNGVVDDSQLPKDRFSAERLKGVDSTLKIQPAKLEDSAVYLCASSLGERRADTQYFGPGTRLTVL.

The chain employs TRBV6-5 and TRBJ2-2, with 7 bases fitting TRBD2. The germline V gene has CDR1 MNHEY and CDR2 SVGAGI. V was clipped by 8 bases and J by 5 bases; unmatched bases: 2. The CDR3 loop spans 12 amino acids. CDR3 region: CASGRGTGELFF. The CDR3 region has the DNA TGTGCCAGCGGGCGGGGGACCGGGGAGCTGTTTTTT.

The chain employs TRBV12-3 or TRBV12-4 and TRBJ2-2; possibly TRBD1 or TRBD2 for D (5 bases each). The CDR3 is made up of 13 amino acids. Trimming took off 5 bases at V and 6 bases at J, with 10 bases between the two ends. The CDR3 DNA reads TGTGCCAGCAGTCGGGACGGGGCCGGGGAGCTGTTTTTT. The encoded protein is CASSRDGAGELFF.

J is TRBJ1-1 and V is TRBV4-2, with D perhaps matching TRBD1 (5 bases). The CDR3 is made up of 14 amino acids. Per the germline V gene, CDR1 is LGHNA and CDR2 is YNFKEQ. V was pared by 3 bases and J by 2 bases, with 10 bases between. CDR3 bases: TGTGCCAGCAGCCAGGGAGGGACTAACACTGAAGCTTTCTTT. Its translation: CASSQGGTNTEAFF.

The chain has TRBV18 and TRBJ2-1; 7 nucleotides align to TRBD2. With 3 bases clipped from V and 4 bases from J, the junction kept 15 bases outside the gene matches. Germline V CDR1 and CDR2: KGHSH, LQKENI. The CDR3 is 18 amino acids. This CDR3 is CASSPQPRERGSYNEQFF. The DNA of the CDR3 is TGTGCCAGCTCACCCCAGCCAAGGGAGCGGGGCTCTTACAATGAGCAGTTCTTC.

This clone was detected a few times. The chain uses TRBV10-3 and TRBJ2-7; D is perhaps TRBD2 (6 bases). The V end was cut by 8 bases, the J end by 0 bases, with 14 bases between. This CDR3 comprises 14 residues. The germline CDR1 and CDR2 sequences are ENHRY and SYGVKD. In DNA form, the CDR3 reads TGTGCCATCGGAGGGACGGTGACCTCCTACGAGCAGTACTTC. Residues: CAIGGTVTSYEQYF.

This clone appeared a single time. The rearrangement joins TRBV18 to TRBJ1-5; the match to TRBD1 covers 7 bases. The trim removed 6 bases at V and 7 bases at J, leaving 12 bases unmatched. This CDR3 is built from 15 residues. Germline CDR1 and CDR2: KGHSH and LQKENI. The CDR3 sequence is CASSPQGGGDQPQHF. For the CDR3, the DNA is TGTGCCAGCTCCCCTCAAGGGGGCGGGGACCAGCCCCAGCATTTT.

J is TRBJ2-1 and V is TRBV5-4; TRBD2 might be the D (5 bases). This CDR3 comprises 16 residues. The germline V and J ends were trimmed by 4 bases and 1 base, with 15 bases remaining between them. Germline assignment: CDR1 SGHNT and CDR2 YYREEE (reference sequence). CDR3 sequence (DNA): TGTGCCAGCAGCCCATCGCGGGCTGGGTCCTACAATGAGCAGTTCTTC. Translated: CASSPSRAGSYNEQFF.

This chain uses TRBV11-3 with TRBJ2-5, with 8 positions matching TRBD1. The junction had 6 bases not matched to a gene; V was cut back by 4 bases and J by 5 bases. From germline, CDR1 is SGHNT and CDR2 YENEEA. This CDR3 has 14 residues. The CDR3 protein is CASSYQGAGETQYF. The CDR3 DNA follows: TGTGCCAGCAGCTACCAGGGGGCTGGGGAGACCCAGTACTTC. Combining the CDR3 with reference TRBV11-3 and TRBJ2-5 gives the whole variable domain EAGVVQSPRYKIIEKKQPVAFWCNPISGHNTLYWYLQNLGQGPELLIRYENEEAVDDSQLPKDRFSAERLKGVDSTLKIQPAELGDSAVYLCASSYQGAGETQYFGPGTRLLVL.